This T cell receptor (beta chain) derives from a study of T cells in Graves' hyperthyroidism and ophthalmopathy. Regarding the study as a whole: Blood held most thyroid clonotypes expanded above 0.001 frequency.

When ophthalmopathy did not progress within 18 months, Graves' hyperthyroidism was considered stable. Recently diagnosed hyperthyroidism of less than 2 months' duration affected patients aged 18 to 65. Patients were excluded because of uncontrolled infection, other autoimmune disease, pregnancy or lactation. Trimming cost V 5 bases and J 5 bases; bases outside gene matches: 5. CDR3 size: 14 residues. RNA transcripts yielded amplified TCR beta CDR3 regions. TCR CDR3 regions were first amplified by RT-PCR with HTBI primers. TCRdb reprocessed the multiplex PCR reads with MiXCR, giving one entry per CDR3 protein. The sample lists hundreds of thousands of distinct CDR3 sequences, about 14% occurring once. Regarding this clonotype: Its antigen is unidentified.

The sequenced material came from blood. The clonotype was recovered from a woman aged 40 to 50 with Graves' hyperthyroidism. V and J are TRBV12-3 or TRBV12-4 and TRBJ2-1; TRBD1 matches at 8 bases. CDR3 coding DNA: TGTGCCAGCAGTACCCTGGGACAGGACAATGAGCAGTTCTTC. Protein: CASSTLGQDNEQFF.